These 26 T cell receptor beta chains were all obtained from the same sample, sequenced in a study of blood T cell repertoires in COVID-19. Profiled with immunoSEQ multiplex PCR; TCRdb holds only in-frame clones, not every one. The table lists 200,000 to 250,000 clones, 65% to 90% of them singletons, with roughly 10% in the top ten. The sample taken for sequencing was peripheral blood. All receptors derive from a man aged 50 or older with active or convalescent COVID-19.

The chain is built from TRBV7-2 and TRBJ1-2; D possibly corresponds to TRBD1 (5 bases). The germline V gene encodes CDR1 SGHTA and CDR2 FQGNSA. Trimming pared 1 base from V and 7 bases from J, leaving 16 bases between. This CDR3 comprises 15 residues. The CDR3 DNA sequence: TGTGCCAGCAGCTTAGGGAGGGGTGACTACTGTGGCTACACCTTC. It translates to CASSLGRGDYCGYTF.

This rearrangement joins TRBV24-1 to TRBJ1-5; D unresolved. Germline CDR1 KGHDR, CDR2 SFDVKD. The ends were cut back, 5 bases at V and 3 bases at J, with 7 bases in the middle. This CDR3 region has 13 residues. The DNA for the CDR3 is TGTGCCACCAGTGCAGGAAACAATCAGCCCCAGCATTTT. It specifies CATSAGNNQPQHF.

The chain couples TRBV6-5 to TRBJ1-1; no reliable D call. V dropped 0 bases and J dropped 5 bases, with 7 bases sitting between them. The CDR3 loop spans 13 amino acids. Germline V gene sequence: CDR1 MNHEY, CDR2 SVGAGI. This CDR3 is CASSYSSFTEAFF. The CDR3 DNA reads TGTGCCAGCAGTTACTCGAGTTTTACTGAAGCTTTCTTT.

The chain couples TRBV7-3 to TRBJ2-2; D unclear. CDR3 length: 15 amino acids. CDR1 and CDR2 from the germline V gene are SGHTA and FQGTGA. V was shortened by 2 bases and J by 0 bases, with 7 bases between the two germline ends. The chain's CDR3 is CASSLGLANTGELFF. CDR3 sequence (DNA): TGTGCCAGCAGCTTAGGTCTAGCGAACACCGGGGAGCTGTTTTTT.

The chain combines TRBV6-1 with TRBJ2-3, with a tentative D call TRBD2 (6 bases). V gave up 1 base and J gave up 4 bases, with 9 bases separating them. From germline, CDR1 is MNHNS and CDR2 SASEGT. The CDR3 covers 14 residues. CDR3 nucleotide sequence: TGTGCCAGCAGTGAAGGGTGGGGGGCAGATACGCAGTATTTT. It encodes CASSEGWGADTQYF.

The gene calls are TRBV12-3 or TRBV12-4 and TRBJ2-2; D is uncertain. Trimming shortened V by 5 bases and J by 1 base, and 5 bases separated the two germline ends. The CDR3 covers 13 residues. Written as DNA, the CDR3 is TGTGCCAGCAGTCGAGTGAACACCGGGGAGCTGTTTTTT. It yields the protein CASSRVNTGELFF.

Relative to its sample, this clone is large (0.1 to 1%). This chain joins TRBV5-6 and TRBJ1-2; tentatively, D is TRBD1 (6 bases). The ends were cut back, 2 bases at V and 8 bases at J, with 19 bases in the middle. In germline, CDR1 is SGHDT, CDR2 YYEEEE. The CDR3 extends over 15 amino acids. The CDR3 loop reads CASSFISVDRRGYTF. The CDR3 DNA reads as TGTGCCAGCAGCTTCATTTCGGTTGACAGGAGGGGCTACACCTTC.

The chain employs TRBV7-3 and TRBJ2-1; TRBD2 matches 9 bases. Germline values: CDR1 SGHTA, CDR2 FQGTGA. Losses at the gene ends were 3 bases for V and 10 bases for J; bases not matched to a gene: 10. This CDR3 is 15 amino acids long. The CDR3 DNA sequence: TGTGCCAGCAGCTTCCTAGCGGGGACCCTTGGAGAGCAGTTCTTC. Residues: CASSFLAGTLGEQFF.

This chain links TRBV3-1 (or the pseudogene TRBV3-2) with TRBJ1-5; 10 bases are a match to TRBD1. V lost 1 base, J lost 5 bases, and 8 bases stayed unmatched. Germline lookup yields CDR1 LGHDT and CDR2 YNNKEL (reference sequence). The CDR3 contains 17 residues. CDR3 sequence reads: CASSQGLDRGLYQPQHF. The CDR3 DNA follows: TGTGCCAGCAGCCAAGGGCTAGACAGGGGGCTCTATCAGCCCCAGCATTTT.

This clone has only one observation. The chain joins TRBV5-1 to TRBJ2-7; a weak D match, TRBD2 (5 bases). Trimming stripped 3 bases from V and 0 bases from J, with 16 bases between. The CDR3 totals 16 residues. Germline-derived CDR1 and CDR2 are SGHRS and YFSETQ. CDR3 sequence (DNA): TGCGCCAGCAGCTCCAGAGTTCCTGGACTCTCCTACGAGCAGTACGTC. This gives the protein CASSSRVPGLSYEQYV.

The chain has TRBV9 and TRBJ1-2; 8 nucleotides match TRBD1. V trimming: 0 bases; J trimming: 4 bases; junction bases outside the gene matches: 5. The CDR3 has 15 amino acids. Germline CDR1 is SGDLS and CDR2 is YYNGEE. Here the CDR3 DNA reads TGTGCCAGCAGCGTAGAATCGACAGGGGCCTATGGCTACACCTTC. Residues: CASSVESTGAYGYTF. Variable domain in full (rest from reference TRBV9 and TRBJ1-2): DSGVTQTPKHLITATGQRVTLRCSPRSGDLSVYWYQQSLDQGLQFLIQYYNGEERAKGNILERFSAQQFPDLHSELNLSSLELGDSALYFCASSVESTGAYGYTFGSGTRLTVV.

The chain uses TRBV4-1 and TRBJ2-6; 9 bases are a match to TRBD1. From germline, CDR1 is MGHRA and CDR2 YSYEKL. The junction had 7 bases not matched to a gene; V was cut back by 3 bases and J by 1 base. The CDR3 totals 18 residues. The DNA for the CDR3 is TGCGCCAGCAGCCATGGGACAGGGATTTATTCTGGGGCCAACGTCCTGACTTTC. The encoded protein is CASSHGTGIYSGANVLTF.

The chain joins TRBV5-1 to TRBJ2-6, with D hard to call. Germline V gene sequence: CDR1 SGHRS, CDR2 YFSETQ. The germline V and J ends were trimmed by 2 bases and 2 bases, with 2 bases remaining between them. There are 13 residues in the CDR3. CDR3 sequence: CASSFTGANVLTF. CDR3 in DNA: TGCGCCAGCAGCTTTACTGGGGCCAACGTCCTGACTTTC.

The CDR3 DNA follows: TGCGCCAGCAGCCAAGAGAGGAGGGCCTACGAGCAGTACTTC. Protein product: CASSQERRAYEQYF. The chain carries TRBV4-3 and TRBJ2-7; tentative D call: TRBD2 (6 bases). The CDR3 is made up of 14 amino acids. Trimming took 0 bases from V and 2 from J, leaving 8 bases between them. The germline V gene encodes CDR1 LGHNA and CDR2 YSLEER.

V gene TRBV7-2 combines with J gene TRBJ2-3; TRBD2 might be the D (6 bases). The CDR3 totals 15 residues. Germline lookup yields CDR1 SGHTA and CDR2 FQGNSA. V gave up 2 bases and J gave up 3 bases, with 12 bases separating them. CDR3 sequence (DNA): TGTGCCAGCAGCTTACGGGCGGGATCGACAGATACGCAGTATTTT. Its translation: CASSLRAGSTDTQYF.

This sequence joins TRBV23-1 and TRBJ2-3; a possible D gene is TRBD1 (5 bases). TRBV23-1 is an open reading frame whose function is uncertain. CDR3 size: 15 residues. V dropped 7 bases and J dropped 3 bases, with 17 bases sitting between them. CDR3 sequence (DNA): TGCGCCAGCACCCCGGAAGGGGTTGGGACAGATACGCAGTATTTT. Its protein product is CASTPEGVGTDTQYF.

V and J are TRBV4-3 and TRBJ2-3; D call uncertain. The CDR3 consists of 13 residues. The germline V gene has CDR1 LGHNA and CDR2 YSLEER. V lost 2 bases and J lost 1, with 4 bases in between. The CDR3: CASSQFGTDTQYF. The CDR3 coding sequence is TGCGCCAGCAGCCAATTCGGCACAGATACGCAGTATTTT.

The rearrangement joins TRBV27 to TRBJ2-5, with D uncertain. Per germline, CDR1 MNHEY and CDR2 SMNVEV (reference sequence). V dropped 0 bases and J dropped 2 bases, with 7 bases sitting between them. There are 14 residues in the CDR3. Here the CDR3 DNA reads TGTGCCAGCAGTTTATCGAGATATCAAGAGACCCAGTACTTC. Translating it yields CASSLSRYQETQYF.

This clone was detected only once. V is TRBV3-1 (or the pseudogene TRBV3-2) and J is TRBJ2-6, with 8 bases fitting TRBD2. The CDR3 runs to 17 residues. Germline CDR1 LGHDT, CDR2 YNNKEL (reference sequence). With V trimmed by 1 base and J by 0 bases, 2 bases remained unmatched. CDR3 sequence (DNA): TGTGCCAGCAGCCAAGCTAGCGGGTTCTCTGGGGCCAACGTCCTGACTTTC. This encodes CASSQASGFSGANVLTF.

The CDR3 DNA reads TGTGCCAGCAGCCTGGGCAGCGAAGCTTTCTTT. This sequence encodes CASSLGSEAFF. This rearrangement joins TRBV3-1 (or the pseudogene TRBV3-2) to TRBJ1-1; the D is unclear. Trimming took off 4 bases at V and 8 bases at J, with 8 bases between the two ends. This CDR3 has 11 amino acids. Germline values: CDR1 LGHDT, CDR2 YNNKEL (reference sequence).

This chain links TRBV4-1 with TRBJ1-3; tentative D call: TRBD1 (5 bases). The CDR3 is 17 amino acids. From germline, CDR1 is MGHRA and CDR2 YSYEKL. V lost 1 base and J 2 bases, leaving 15 bases between the germline ends. The CDR3 nucleotides read TGCGCCAGCAGCCAAGTGGGGGGGGTAGTGCCTGGAAACACCATATATTTT. This gives the protein CASSQVGGVVPGNTIYF.

This rearrangement joins TRBV7-2 to TRBJ1-3, with a tentative D call TRBD1 (5 bases). Germline V CDR1 and CDR2: SGHTA, FQGNSA. The CDR3 contains 16 residues. The V end lost 7 bases, the J end lost 0 bases, and 16 bases lay between the germline ends. For the CDR3, the DNA is TGTGCCAGCACCCCAAGTCCGGGGGTCTCTGGAAACACCATATATTTT. Translation gives CASTPSPGVSGNTIYF.

This sequence joins TRBV11-1 and TRBJ2-7; D is possibly TRBD1 (6 bases). The ends were cut back, 5 bases at V and 4 bases at J, with 15 bases in the middle. Germline CDR1 SGHAT, CDR2 FQDESV (reference sequence). The CDR3 spans 14 residues. The CDR3 nucleotides read TGTGCCAGCAGCCCAACCGGGACAATTTACGAGCAGTACTTC. Protein sequence: CASSPTGTIYEQYF.

The V call is TRBV20-1, the J call TRBJ1-2; no firm D call. V shed 3 bases and J shed 6 bases, with 11 bases lying between them. Germline values: CDR1 DFQATT, CDR2 SNEGSKA (reference sequence). The CDR3 is 12 residues long. The CDR3 here is CSASLGLDGYTF. CDR3 DNA sequence: TGCAGTGCTAGTTTGGGCCTGGATGGCTACACCTTC.

The chain carries TRBV9 and TRBJ2-7; a possible D gene is TRBD2 (5 bases). Trimming shortened V by 0 bases and J by 9 bases, and 19 bases separated the two germline ends. The V gene's germline CDR1 is SGDLS and CDR2 YYNGEE. The CDR3 loop spans 15 amino acids. The CDR3 here is CASSVAGGTYERQYF. The CDR3 nucleotides read TGTGCCAGCAGCGTAGCTGGAGGTACCTACGAGCGGCAGTACTTC.

This clone was seen a handful of times. V and J are TRBV28 and TRBJ1-2; 9 bases align to TRBD1. V lost 11 bases and J lost 7; bases outside the gene matches: 11. This CDR3 region has 13 residues. Germline CDR1 and CDR2: MDHEN and SYDVKM. The CDR3 nucleotides read TGTGCCTCACAGGGGGCGTTATCTCGTGGCTACACCTTC. The encoded protein is CASQGALSRGYTF.